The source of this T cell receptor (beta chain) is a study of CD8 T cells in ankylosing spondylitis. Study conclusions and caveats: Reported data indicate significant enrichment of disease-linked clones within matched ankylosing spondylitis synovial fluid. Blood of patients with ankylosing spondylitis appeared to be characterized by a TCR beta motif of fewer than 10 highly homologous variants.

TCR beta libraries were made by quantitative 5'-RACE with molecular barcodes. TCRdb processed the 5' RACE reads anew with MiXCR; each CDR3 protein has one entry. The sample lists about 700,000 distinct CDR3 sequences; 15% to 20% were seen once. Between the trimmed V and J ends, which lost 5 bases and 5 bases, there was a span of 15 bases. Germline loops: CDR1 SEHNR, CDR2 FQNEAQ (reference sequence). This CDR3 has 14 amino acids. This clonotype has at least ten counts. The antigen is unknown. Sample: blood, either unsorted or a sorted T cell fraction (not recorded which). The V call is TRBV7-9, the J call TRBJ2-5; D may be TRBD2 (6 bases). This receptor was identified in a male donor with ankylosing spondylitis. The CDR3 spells CASSQGGRRETQYF. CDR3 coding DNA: TGTGCCAGCAGCCAAGGAGGGCGGCGGGAGACCCAGTACTTC.